This T cell receptor (beta chain) was recovered during a study of CD8 T cells in Susac syndrome (dated by TCRdb to the late 2010s). With respect to the entire study: Among the sequenced Susac syndrome patients, 5 or 6 had clinically active disease and under ten were in clinical remission. The study used repertoire sequencing to test whether antigen drove CD8+ T cell activation and differentiation in Susac syndrome. At blood withdrawal, Susac syndrome patients were either therapy-naive, taking corticosteroids (in some cases with IVIg as well), or taking IVIg alone. The full study reports these points: The CD4+ T cell repertoire of patients with Susac syndrome showed no detectable clonal expansion. The number of individuals in the TCR sequencing and HLA analysis was acknowledged as relatively small.

RNA was extracted with the RNeasy kit and about 0.5 to 1 ug was reverse transcribed using random hexamers. TCR beta CDR3 regions were amplified with the immunoSEQ multiplex PCR assay covering 54 Vbeta and 13 Jbeta segments. To correct PCR amplification bias, a synthetic template baseline was used for both primer optimization and computational correction. The authors' pipeline ran thus. Reads were assigned to V, D and J genes according to IMGT and analyzed in immunoSEQ Analyzer, with only productive sequences retained. Clonality was computed as one minus Shannon entropy normalized by log2 of the number of productive unique sequences. Public and private clones were assessed among the 100 most prevalent clones of each patient and control. A clone was defined as Susac-specific if it was absent from the healthy and MS cohorts, from roughly 1,000 published viral clones and from other ImmuneACCESS disease sequences. TCRdb itself trimmed the public reads at Q25 with fastp, ran MiXCR and retained productive beta chains. Each entry merges the rows of one CDR3 protein and shows their most common DNA and genes. For this entry, the V and J calls and clone size follow TCRdb and not the study's own pipeline. The sample data list around 140,000 distinct CDR3 sequences, and roughly 94% of these were observed just once. The ten largest clonotypes hold 0.14% of the sample.

Peripheral blood CD8+ and CD4+ T cells from healthy donors, Susac syndrome patients and multiple sclerosis patients were profiled by high-throughput TCR beta sequencing. Recently defined diagnostic criteria for definite or probable disease were met by the Susac syndrome patients. Bulk CD8+ and CD4+ T cells were purified by magnetic negative isolation, whereas CD8+ TEMRA cells were enriched by FACS. Blood was drawn into EDTA tubes, processed within 24 hours, and PBMCs were isolated by density gradient centrifugation. PBMCs intended for TCR sequencing were frozen in liquid nitrogen and were later thawed in a 37 degrees C water bath. Purity of sorted or isolated CD4+, CD8+ and CD8+ TEMRA cells was at least 90%. About this clonotype itself: The antigen it binds to is not known. One base away there is no much larger clone; base qualities are not given.

V and J are truncated by 1 base and 4 bases respectively, leaving an intervening sequence of 10 bases. From the germline V gene (reference sequence), CDR1 is LNHNV and CDR2 is YYDKDF. The CDR3 holds 14 amino acids from the cysteine to the phenylalanine. Only the CDR3 part of the read is kept: 42 bases, read in frame from the first base. The receptor chain draws on TRBV15 and TRBJ1-1, with TRBD1 as a weak D call on 5 bases. Source material: CD4+ T cells from PBMCs. The TCR originated in a human donor with Susac syndrome. The CDR3 protein is CATSRVWGSTEAFF. The nucleotides are TGTGCCACCAGCAGAGTCTGGGGGAGCACTGAAGCTTTCTTT. With all but the CDR3 taken from the reference TRBV15 and TRBJ1-1 genes, the full variable domain is: DAMVIQNPRYQVTQFGKPVTLSCSQTLNHNVMYWYQQKSSQAPKLLFHYYDKDFNNEADTPDNFQSRRPNTSFCFLDIRSPGLGDTAMYLCATSRVWGSTEAFFGQGTRLTVV.